The 3 T cell receptor beta chains presented below share a single source sample, sequenced in a study of OX40 agonist ivuxolimab in advanced cancers. Sequenced by immunoSEQ multiplex PCR; TCRdb stores in-frame clones only, minus some. The repertoire includes 60,000 to 75,000 clones, more than 85% of them detected once, and around 3.7% sits in the top ten. Specimen: CD4+ or CD8+ T cells sorted from blood, collected in a trial of the OX40 agonist ivuxolimab. Receptors originate from an adult with an advanced solid tumor such as melanoma, head and neck, liver or kidney cancer.

The CDR3 sequence: CAWTRSPDTQYF. CDR3 sequence (DNA): TGTGCCTGGACTAGAAGTCCAGATACGCAGTATTTT. V gene TRBV30 combines with J gene TRBJ2-3; D is ambiguous. This CDR3 has 12 amino acids. Trimming removed 4 bases at V and 4 bases at J, with 9 bases between. Germline CDR1 is GTSNPN and CDR2 is SVGIG (reference sequence).

The CDR3 region has the DNA TGTGCCAGCAGCTCACTAACGGACCTTAACACCGGGGAGCTGTTTTTT. This codes for CASSSLTDLNTGELFF. The gene calls are TRBV7-3 and TRBJ2-2, with no clear D. V was clipped by 4 bases and J by 2 bases, with 14 bases between them. The V gene's germline CDR1 is SGHTA and CDR2 FQGTGA. The CDR3 has 16 residues. Full variable domain (remainder filled in from reference TRBV7-3 and TRBJ2-2): GAGVSQTPSNKVTEKGKYVELRCDPISGHTALYWYRQSLGQGPEFLIYFQGTGAADDSGLPNDRFFAVRPEGSVSTLKIQRTERGDSAVYLCASSSLTDLNTGELFFGEGSRLTVL.

V is TRBV6-6 and J is TRBJ1-2; TRBD1 agrees at 7 bases. The germline gives CDR1 MNHNY, CDR2 SVGAGI (reference sequence). CDR3 length: 12 residues. The ends lost 10 bases at V and 8 bases at J; junction bases unmatched: 10. The CDR3 coding sequence is TGTGCCATTTCCGGACAGGCCAGGGGCTACACCTTC. Encoded protein: CAISGQARGYTF.